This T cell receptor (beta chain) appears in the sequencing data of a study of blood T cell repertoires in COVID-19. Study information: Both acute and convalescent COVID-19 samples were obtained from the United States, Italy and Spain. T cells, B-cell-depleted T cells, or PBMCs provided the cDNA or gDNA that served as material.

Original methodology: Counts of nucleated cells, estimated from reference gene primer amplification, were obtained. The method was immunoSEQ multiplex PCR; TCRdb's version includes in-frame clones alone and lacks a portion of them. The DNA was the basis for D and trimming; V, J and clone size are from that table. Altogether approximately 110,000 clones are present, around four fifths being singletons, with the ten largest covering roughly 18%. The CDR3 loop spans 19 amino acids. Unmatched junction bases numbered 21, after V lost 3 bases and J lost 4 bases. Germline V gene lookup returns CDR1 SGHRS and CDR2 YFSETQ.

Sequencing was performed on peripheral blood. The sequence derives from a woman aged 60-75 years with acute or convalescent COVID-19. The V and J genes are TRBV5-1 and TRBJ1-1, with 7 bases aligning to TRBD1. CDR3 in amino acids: CASSSHGGQASAPVTEAFF. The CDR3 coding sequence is TGCGCCAGCAGCTCCCATGGAGGACAGGCTTCGGCCCCGGTCACTGAAGCTTTCTTT.